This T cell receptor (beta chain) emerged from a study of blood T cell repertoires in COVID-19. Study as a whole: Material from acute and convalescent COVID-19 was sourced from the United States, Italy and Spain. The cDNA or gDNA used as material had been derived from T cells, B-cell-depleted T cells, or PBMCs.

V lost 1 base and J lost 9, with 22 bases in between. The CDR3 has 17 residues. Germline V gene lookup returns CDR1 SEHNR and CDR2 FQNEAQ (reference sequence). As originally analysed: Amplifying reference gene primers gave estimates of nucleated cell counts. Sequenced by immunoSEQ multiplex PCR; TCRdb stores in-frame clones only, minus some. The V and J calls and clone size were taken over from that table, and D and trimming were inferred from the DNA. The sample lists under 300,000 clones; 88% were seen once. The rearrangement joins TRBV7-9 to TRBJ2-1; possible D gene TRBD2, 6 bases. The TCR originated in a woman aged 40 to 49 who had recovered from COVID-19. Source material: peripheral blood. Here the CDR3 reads CASSLGPGAGVEGEQFF. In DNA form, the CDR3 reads TGTGCCAGCAGCTTAGGGCCCGGGGCAGGAGTGGAGGGTGAGCAGTTCTTC.